These T cell receptor beta chains were read from a single sample in a study of regulatory T cells in long-lasting Graves disease. MiXCR was run by TCRdb on the multiplex PCR reads, yielding one entry per CDR3 protein. The sample has over 450,000 distinct CDR3 sequences; 20% to 25% are singletons. This sample comprised peripheral blood mononuclear cells (PBMCs), obtained when the disease was refractory, from a patient treated with antithyroid drugs. The receptor set was obtained from a female donor with Graves disease. CDR3s include the opening cysteine and the closing phenylalanine or tryptophan. A D gene is named only where the DNA matches it firmly. Not every row has a clone size; where given, it reads once, few, many or a size class.

.,TRBJ2-5,TRBV6-2/TRBV6-3,few,TGTGCCAGCAGTTACCCGGGCTCGGGCGAGGAGACCCAGTACTTC,CASSYPGSGEETQYF
.,TRBJ1-2,TRBV6-5,many,TGTGCCAGCAGTTACGGGGTTGACTATGGCTACACCTTC,CASSYGVDYGYTF
.,TRBJ2-7,TRBV19,few,TGTGCCAGTAGTATAGCCCCCAGCATATCGGGCGAGCAGTACTTC,CASSIAPSISGEQYF
.,TRBJ1-2,TRBV28,many,TGTGCCAGCAGTTTCAACTACGTGGGTCCGCCCGAGCATGGCTACACCTTC,CASSFNYVGPPEHGYTF
.,TRBJ1-6,TRBV6-4,.,TGTGCCAGCAGTTACTCGCAGGGAGTTAATTCACCCCTCCACTTT,CASSYSQGVNSPLHF
.,TRBJ2-7,TRBV14,once,TGTGCCAGCAGCCCCCTGGGGCAGGACTCCTACGAGCAGTACTTC,CASSPLGQDSYEQYF
TRBD1,TRBJ1-4,TRBV28,many,TGTGCCAGCAGTAACGGACAGGGTATAGGGGAAAAACTGTTTTTT,CASSNGQGIGEKLFF
TRBD2,TRBJ2-3,TRBV12-3/TRBV12-4,.,TGTGCCAGCAGCCGCCTTACTAGCGGAGCGAGCACAGATACGCAGTATTTT,CASSRLTSGASTDTQYF
.,TRBJ1-1,TRBV28,many,TGTGCCAGCAGTCCAATCCGGGACTTAGGGCTGAACACTGAAGCTTTCTTT,CASSPIRDLGLNTEAFF
.,TRBJ2-2,TRBV29-1,few,TGCAGCGTTTCAGGAGACAGTCTCTACACCGGGGAGCTGTTTTTT,CSVSGDSLYTGELFF
TRBD2,TRBJ2-7,TRBV29-1,.,TGCAGCGTTTCTATTCCGGGAGGGCCGAACGAGCAGTACTTC,CSVSIPGGPNEQYF
.,TRBJ2-4,TRBV12-3/TRBV12-4,few,TGTGCCAGCAGTTTAAGGGACTCTAAAAACATTCAGTACTTC,CASSLRDSKNIQYF
.,TRBJ1-3,TRBV12-3/TRBV12-4,.,TGTGCCAGCAGTGCCCGGGGGGAATCTGGAAACACCATATATTTT,CASSARGESGNTIYF
.,TRBJ1-4,TRBV19,many,TGTGCCAGTAGTATTTTGGGAGCAACTAATGAAAAACTGTTTTTT,CASSILGATNEKLFF
TRBD1,TRBJ1-6,TRBV28,many,TGTGCCAGCAGTGGGCCGGGACAGTATAATTCACCCCTCCACTTT,CASSGPGQYNSPLHF
.,TRBJ1-1,TRBV2,.,TGTGCCAGCGGGATATCACTGAACACTGAAGCTTTCTTT,CASGISLNTEAFF
.,TRBJ2-1,TRBV28,.,TGTTCGAGCGGGCCCTACAATGAGCAGTTCTTC,CSSGPYNEQFF
.,TRBJ1-6,TRBV27,many,TGTGCCAGCAGTTTCAGGGTGGGTAATTCACCCCTCCACTTT,CASSFRVGNSPLHF
.,TRBJ2-7,TRBV30,many,TGTGCCTGGGGAATATCCTACGAGCAGTACTTC,CAWGISYEQYF
TRBD1,TRBJ1-2,TRBV2,many,TGTGCCAGCAGCGGGGGCGGAGGGGGCGGCTACACCTTC,CASSGGGGGGYTF